This T cell receptor (beta chain) was sequenced during a study of blood T cell repertoires in COVID-19. On the study more broadly: Acute-phase and convalescent COVID-19 samples originated in the United States, Italy and Spain.

Authors' analysis steps: Scientists estimated how many nucleated cells there were by amplifying reference gene primers. Sequencing was performed with immunoSEQ multiplex PCR; in TCRdb, only in-frame clones are kept and a portion is missing. V and J calls plus clone size are reproduced from that table; the DNA served to infer D and trimming. The sample lists roughly 230,000 clones, 65% to 90% occurring once. Seattle enrolled patients during active infection and tracked them longitudinally. This CDR3 spans 14 amino acids. Per germline, CDR1 MNHEY and CDR2 SVGAGI. J lost 5 bases, V lost 6 bases, and 9 bases had no gene match.

Sequenced sample: peripheral blood. The V and J genes are TRBV6-5 and TRBJ2-7; 8 bases map to TRBD1. This receptor was identified in a man over 45 with COVID-19, enrolled during active disease. The chain's CDR3 is CASRRGQGANEQYF. For the CDR3, the DNA is TGTGCCAGCAGGAGAGGGCAGGGGGCCAACGAGCAGTACTTC.